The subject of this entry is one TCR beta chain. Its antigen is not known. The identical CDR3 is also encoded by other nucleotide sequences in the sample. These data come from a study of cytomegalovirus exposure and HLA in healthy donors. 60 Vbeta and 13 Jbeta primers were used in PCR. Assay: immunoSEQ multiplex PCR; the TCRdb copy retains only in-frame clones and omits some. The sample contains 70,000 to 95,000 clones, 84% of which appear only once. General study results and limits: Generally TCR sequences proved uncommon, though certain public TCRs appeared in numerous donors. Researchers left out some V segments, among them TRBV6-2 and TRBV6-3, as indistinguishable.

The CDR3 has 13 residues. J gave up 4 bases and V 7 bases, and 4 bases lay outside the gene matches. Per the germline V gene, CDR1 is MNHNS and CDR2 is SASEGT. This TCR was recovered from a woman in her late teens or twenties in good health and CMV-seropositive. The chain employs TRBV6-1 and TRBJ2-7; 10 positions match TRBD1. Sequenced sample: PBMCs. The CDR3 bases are TGTGCCAGCAAGGGACAGGGGTTTTACGAGCAGTACTTC. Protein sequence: CASKGQGFYEQYF.